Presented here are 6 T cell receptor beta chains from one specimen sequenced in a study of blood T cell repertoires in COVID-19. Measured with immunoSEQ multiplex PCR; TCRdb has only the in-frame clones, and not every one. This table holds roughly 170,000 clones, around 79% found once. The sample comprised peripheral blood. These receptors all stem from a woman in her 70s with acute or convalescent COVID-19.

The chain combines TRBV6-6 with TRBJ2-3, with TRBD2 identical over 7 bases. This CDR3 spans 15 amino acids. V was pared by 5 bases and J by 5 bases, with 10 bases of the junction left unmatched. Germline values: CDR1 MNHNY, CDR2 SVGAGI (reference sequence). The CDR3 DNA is TGTGCCAGCAGTCCCGGACTAGGATCGGTAGATACGCAGTATTTT. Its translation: CASSPGLGSVDTQYF.

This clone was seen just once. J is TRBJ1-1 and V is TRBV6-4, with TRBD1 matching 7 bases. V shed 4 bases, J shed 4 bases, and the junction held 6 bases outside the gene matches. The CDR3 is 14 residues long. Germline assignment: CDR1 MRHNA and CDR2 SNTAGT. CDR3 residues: CASSADRAATEAFF. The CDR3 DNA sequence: TGTGCCAGCAGTGCCGACAGGGCGGCCACTGAAGCTTTCTTT.

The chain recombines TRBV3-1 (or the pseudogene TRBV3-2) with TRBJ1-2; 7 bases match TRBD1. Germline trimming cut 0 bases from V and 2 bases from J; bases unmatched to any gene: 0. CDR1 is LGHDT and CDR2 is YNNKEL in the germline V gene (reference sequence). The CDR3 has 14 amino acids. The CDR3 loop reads CASSQDRGNYGYTF. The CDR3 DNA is TGTGCCAGCAGCCAAGACAGGGGGAACTATGGCTACACCTTC.

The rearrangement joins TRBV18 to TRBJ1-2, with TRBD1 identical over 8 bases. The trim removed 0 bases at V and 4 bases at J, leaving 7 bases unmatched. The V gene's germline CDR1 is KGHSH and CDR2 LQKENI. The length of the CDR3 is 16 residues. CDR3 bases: TGTGCCAGCTCACCACCCGCGCAAGGACAGGGCTATGGCTACACCTTC. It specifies CASSPPAQGQGYGYTF.

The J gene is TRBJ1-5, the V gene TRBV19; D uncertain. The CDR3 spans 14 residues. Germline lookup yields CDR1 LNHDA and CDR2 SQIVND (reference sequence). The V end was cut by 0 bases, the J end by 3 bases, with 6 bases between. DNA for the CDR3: TGTGCCAGTAGTATAGATCGGTTCAATCAGCCCCAGCATTTT. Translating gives CASSIDRFNQPQHF.

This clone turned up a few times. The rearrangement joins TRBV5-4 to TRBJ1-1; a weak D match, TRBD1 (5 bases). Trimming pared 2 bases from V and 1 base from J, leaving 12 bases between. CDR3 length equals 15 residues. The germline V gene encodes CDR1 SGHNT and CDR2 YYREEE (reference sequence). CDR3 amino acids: CASSLSGPPNTEAFF. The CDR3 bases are TGTGCCAGCAGCTTATCAGGGCCGCCGAACACTGAAGCTTTCTTT.